Each of the 2 T cell receptor beta chains below was sequenced from the same sample in a study of control samples from healthy donors and cancer patients. The table came from immunoSEQ multiplex PCR; TCRdb's copy has only in-frame clones and leaves some out. The sample carries roughly 100,000 clones, around 88% recorded once. Input material: blood. Receptor source: a man in his thirties or forties in good health.

The rearrangement joins TRBV5-5 to TRBJ2-2, with 9 bases that match TRBD2. V was clipped by 4 bases and J by 1 base; unmatched bases: 2. CDR3 length: 15 residues. Germline V gene lookup returns CDR1 SGHKS and CDR2 YYEKEE (reference sequence). CDR3: CASSRTSVNTGELFF. The DNA of the CDR3 is TGTGCCAGCAGCCGGACTAGCGTGAACACCGGGGAGCTGTTTTTT.

This sequence joins TRBV6-2 or TRBV6-3 and TRBJ2-5, with TRBD2 matching over 9 bases. Germline assignment: CDR1 MNHEY and CDR2 SVGEGT. The length of the CDR3 is 17 residues. With V trimmed by 0 bases and J by 0 bases, 5 bases remained unmatched. CDR3 sequence: CASSYSTLAGNQETQYF. The CDR3 DNA is TGTGCCAGCAGTTACTCGACGCTAGCGGGAAACCAAGAGACCCAGTACTTC.